Included here is one TCR beta chain sequence, with context. Antigen unknown. This sample stems from a study of regulatory T cells in long-lasting Graves disease. Whole-study findings and limits: Newly diagnosed Graves' patients had higher TCR diversity than persistent ones.

Relying on iRepertoire HTBI primers and Arm-PCR of CDR3 regions, the team built TCR beta libraries. TCRdb reanalysed the multiplex PCR reads using MiXCR and keeps one entry per CDR3 protein. The sample has 550,000 to 600,000 distinct CDR3 sequences, 15% to 20% seen once. The time point was: newly diagnosed GD, antithyroid drugs for less than 3 months. PBMC-derived RNA was used for the TCR library. V gave up 7 bases and J gave up 3 bases, with 10 bases separating them. Germline loops: CDR1 SQVTM, CDR2 ANQGSEA. This CDR3 has 12 amino acids. These records were also assigned to another study, of T cells in Graves' hyperthyroidism and ophthalmopathy. Per that study: In blood, most of the thyroid clonotypes expanded above 0.001 were also present.

The chain carries TRBV29-1 and TRBJ1-3; D gene ambiguous. Sequenced material: peripheral blood mononuclear cells (PBMCs), taken at new diagnosis, from a patient treated with antithyroid drugs. The TCR comes from a man aged 18 to 30 with Graves disease. The CDR3 nucleotides are TGCAGCGCCACGGACGGTGGAAACACCATATATTTT. Translating it yields CSATDGGNTIYF.